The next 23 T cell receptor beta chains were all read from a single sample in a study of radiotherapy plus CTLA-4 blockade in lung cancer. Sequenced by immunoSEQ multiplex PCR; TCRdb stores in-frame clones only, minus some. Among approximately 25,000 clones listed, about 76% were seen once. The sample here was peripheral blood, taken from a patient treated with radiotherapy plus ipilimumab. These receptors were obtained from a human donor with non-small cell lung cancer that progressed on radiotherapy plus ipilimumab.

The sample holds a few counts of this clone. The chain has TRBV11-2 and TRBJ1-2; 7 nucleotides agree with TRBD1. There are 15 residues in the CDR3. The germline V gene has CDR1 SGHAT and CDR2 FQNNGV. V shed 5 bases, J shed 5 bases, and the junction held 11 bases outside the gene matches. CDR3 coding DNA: TGTGCCAGCAGCCCTTCAGGGGGTTCGGGATATGGCTACACCTTC. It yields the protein CASSPSGGSGYGYTF.

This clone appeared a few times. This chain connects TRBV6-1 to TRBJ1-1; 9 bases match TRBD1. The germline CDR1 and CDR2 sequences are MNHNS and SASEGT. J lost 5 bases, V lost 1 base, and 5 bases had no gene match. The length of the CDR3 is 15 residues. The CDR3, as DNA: TGTGCCAGCAGTGAAGGCGGGGACAGGGTAACTGAAGCTTTCTTT. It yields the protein CASSEGGDRVTEAFF.

CDR3 loop: CASSLSGTGGYEQYF. DNA of the CDR3: TGTGCCAGCAGCTTATCCGGGACAGGGGGCTACGAGCAGTACTTC. This chain uses TRBV11-2 with TRBJ2-7, with 11 bases that match TRBD1. Germline-derived CDR1 and CDR2 are SGHAT and FQNNGV. The length of the CDR3 is 15 residues. Trimming took 2 bases from V and 3 from J; bases not matched to a gene: 3. The full variable domain, completed using reference TRBV11-2 and TRBJ2-7, is EAGVAQSPRYKIIEKRQSVAFWCNPISGHATLYWYQQILGQGPKLLIQFQNNGVVDDSQLPKDRFSAERLKGVDSTLKIQPAKLEDSAVYLCASSLSGTGGYEQYFGPGTRLTVT.

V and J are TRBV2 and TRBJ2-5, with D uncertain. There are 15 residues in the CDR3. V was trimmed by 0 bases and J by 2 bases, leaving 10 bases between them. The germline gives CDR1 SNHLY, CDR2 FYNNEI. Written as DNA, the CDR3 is TGTGCCAGCAGTGAAGCGCGGAAGAGGCAAGAGACCCAGTACTTC. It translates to CASSEARKRQETQYF.

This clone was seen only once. CDR3 bases: TGTGCCATCAGTGAGTCGACAGGGGGTCGTCAGCCCCAGCATTTT. Its protein product is CAISESTGGRQPQHF. J is TRBJ1-5 and V is TRBV10-3; TRBD1 aligns across 9 bases. This CDR3 has 15 residues. V lost 0 bases and J lost 6; bases outside the gene matches: 3. The germline gives CDR1 ENHRY, CDR2 SYGVKD.

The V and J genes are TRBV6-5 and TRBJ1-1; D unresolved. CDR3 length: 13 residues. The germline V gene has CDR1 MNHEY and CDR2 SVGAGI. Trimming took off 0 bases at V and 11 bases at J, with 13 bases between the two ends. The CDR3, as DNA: TGTGCCAGCAGTTACTCGAAGGTCGGAGGGGCTTTCTTT. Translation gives CASSYSKVGGAFF.

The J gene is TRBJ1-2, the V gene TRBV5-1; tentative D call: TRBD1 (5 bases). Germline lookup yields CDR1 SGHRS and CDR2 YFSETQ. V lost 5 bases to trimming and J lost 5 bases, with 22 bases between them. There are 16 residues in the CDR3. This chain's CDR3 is CASSTDTGGIPYGYTF. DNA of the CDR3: TGCGCCAGCAGTACCGACACGGGGGGTATTCCTTATGGCTACACCTTC.

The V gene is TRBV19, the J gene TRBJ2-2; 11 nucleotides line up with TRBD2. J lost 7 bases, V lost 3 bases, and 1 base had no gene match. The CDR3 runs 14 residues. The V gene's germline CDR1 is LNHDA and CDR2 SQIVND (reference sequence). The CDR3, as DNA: TGTGCCAGTAGTATCCTAGCGGGGGGCGGGGAGCTGTTTTTT. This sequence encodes CASSILAGGGELFF. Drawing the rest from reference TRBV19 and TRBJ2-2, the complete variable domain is DGGITQSPKYLFRKEGQNVTLSCEQNLNHDAMYWYRQDPGQGLRLIYYSQIVNDFQKGDIAEGYSVSREKKESFPLTVTSAQKNPTAFYLCASSILAGGGELFFGEGSRLTVL.

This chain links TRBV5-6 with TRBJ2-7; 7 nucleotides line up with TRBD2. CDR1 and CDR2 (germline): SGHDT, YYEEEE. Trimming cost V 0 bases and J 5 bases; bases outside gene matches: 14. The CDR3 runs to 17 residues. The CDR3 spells CASSLAWGRLASHEQYF. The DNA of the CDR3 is TGTGCCAGCAGCTTGGCGTGGGGTAGACTAGCCAGCCACGAGCAGTACTTC.

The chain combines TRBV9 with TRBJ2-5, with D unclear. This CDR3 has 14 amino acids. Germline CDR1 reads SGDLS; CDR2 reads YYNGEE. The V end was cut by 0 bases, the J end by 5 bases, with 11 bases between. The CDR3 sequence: CASSVGGRPETQYF. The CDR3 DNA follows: TGTGCCAGCAGCGTAGGAGGTCGTCCGGAGACCCAGTACTTC.

CDR3 DNA sequence: TGTGCCAGCAGTGAAGGGTTGAGTGGGCAAGAGACCCAGTACTTC. Encoded protein: CASSEGLSGQETQYF. The V call is TRBV6-1, the J call TRBJ2-5; no clear D. Germline CDR1 is MNHNS and CDR2 is SASEGT. The CDR3 runs 15 residues. Trimming took 1 base from V and 2 from J, leaving 11 bases between them.

The CDR3 is CASSERLAGGETQYF. The CDR3 DNA reads TGTGCCAGCAGTGAAAGGTTAGCGGGAGGCGAGACCCAGTACTTC. The chain joins TRBV6-1 to TRBJ2-5, with 10 bases fitting TRBD2. CDR1 is MNHNS, CDR2 SASEGT, per germline. This CDR3 has 15 residues. The V gene end was trimmed by 2 bases and the J gene end by 5 bases; junction bases not matched to a gene: 5.

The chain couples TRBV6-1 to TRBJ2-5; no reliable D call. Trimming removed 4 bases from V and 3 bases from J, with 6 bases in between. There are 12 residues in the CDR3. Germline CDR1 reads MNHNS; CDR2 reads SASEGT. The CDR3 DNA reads TGTGCCAGCAGTGCCCGTAAAGAGACCCAGTACTTC. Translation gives CASSARKETQYF.

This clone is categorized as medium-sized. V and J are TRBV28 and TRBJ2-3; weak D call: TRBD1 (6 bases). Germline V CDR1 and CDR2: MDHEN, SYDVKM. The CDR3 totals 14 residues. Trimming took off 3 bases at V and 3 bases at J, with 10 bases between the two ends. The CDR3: CASSLAQGTDTQYF. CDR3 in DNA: TGTGCCAGCAGTTTGGCGCAGGGGACAGATACGCAGTATTTT.

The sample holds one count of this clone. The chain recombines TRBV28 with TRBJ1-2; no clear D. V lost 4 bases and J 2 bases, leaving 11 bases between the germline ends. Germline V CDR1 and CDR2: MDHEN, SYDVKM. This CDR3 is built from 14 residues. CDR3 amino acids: CASSWPARNYGYTF. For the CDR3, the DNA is TGTGCCAGCAGTTGGCCAGCCCGGAACTATGGCTACACCTTC.

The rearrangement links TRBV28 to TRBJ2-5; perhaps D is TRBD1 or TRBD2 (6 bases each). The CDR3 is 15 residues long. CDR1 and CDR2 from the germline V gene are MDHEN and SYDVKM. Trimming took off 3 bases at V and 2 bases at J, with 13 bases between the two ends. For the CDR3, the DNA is TGTGCCAGCAGTTTTGGGGGGCGAGGGCAAGAGACCCAGTACTTC. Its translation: CASSFGGRGQETQYF.

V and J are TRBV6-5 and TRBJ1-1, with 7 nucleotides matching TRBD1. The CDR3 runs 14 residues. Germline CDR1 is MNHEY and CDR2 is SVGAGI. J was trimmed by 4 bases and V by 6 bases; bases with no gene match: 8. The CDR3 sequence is CASRATGTGTEAFF. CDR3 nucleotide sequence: TGTGCCAGCAGGGCGACAGGGACGGGCACTGAAGCTTTCTTT.

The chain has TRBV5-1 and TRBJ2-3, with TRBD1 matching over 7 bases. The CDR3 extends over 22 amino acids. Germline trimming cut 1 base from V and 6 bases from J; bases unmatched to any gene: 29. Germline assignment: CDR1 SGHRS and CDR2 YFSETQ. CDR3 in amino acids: CASSLNGWGSRDSSTPRDTQYF. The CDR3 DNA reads TGCGCCAGCAGCTTGAATGGATGGGGCAGCCGGGACAGCAGCACCCCCCGCGATACGCAGTATTTT. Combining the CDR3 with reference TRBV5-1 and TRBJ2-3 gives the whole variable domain KAGVTQTPRYLIKTRGQQVTLSCSPISGHRSVSWYQQTPGQGLQFLFEYFSETQRNKGNFPGRFSGRQFSNSRSEMNVSTLELGDSALYLCASSLNGWGSRDSSTPRDTQYFGPGTRLTVL.

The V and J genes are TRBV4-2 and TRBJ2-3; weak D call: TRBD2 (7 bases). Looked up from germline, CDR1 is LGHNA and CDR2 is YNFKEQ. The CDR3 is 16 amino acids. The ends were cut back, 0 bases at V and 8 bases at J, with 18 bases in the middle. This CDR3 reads CASSQDVGGRGGTQYF. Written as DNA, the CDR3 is TGTGCCAGCAGCCAAGACGTAGGAGGGAGGGGGGGTACGCAGTATTTT.

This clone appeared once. CDR3 amino acids: CASSVDDLYGYTF. CDR3 bases: TGTGCCAGCAGCGTAGACGATCTATATGGCTACACCTTC. The chain is built from TRBV9 and TRBJ1-2, with D unclear. The CDR3 loop spans 13 amino acids. Germline V CDR1 and CDR2: SGDLS, YYNGEE. Deletions cut 0 bases from V and 5 bases from J, with 8 bases between.

The CDR3 DNA reads TGTGCCAGCAGCGTACTACAGGGGTCGAACACTGAAGCTTTCTTT. Translating gives CASSVLQGSNTEAFF. The chain has TRBV7-9 and TRBJ1-1; 7 nucleotides line up with TRBD1. CDR1 is SEHNR and CDR2 is FQNEAQ in the germline V gene (reference sequence). This CDR3 is 15 amino acids long. Germline trimming cut 5 bases from V and 1 base from J; bases unmatched to any gene: 7.

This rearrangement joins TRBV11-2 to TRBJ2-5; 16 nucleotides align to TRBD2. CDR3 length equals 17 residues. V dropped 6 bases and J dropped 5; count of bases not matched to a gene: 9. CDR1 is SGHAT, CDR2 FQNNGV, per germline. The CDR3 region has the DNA TGTGCCAGCAGTCGTTTGGGGACTAGCGGGAGGGGGGAGACCCAGTACTTC. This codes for CASSRLGTSGRGETQYF.

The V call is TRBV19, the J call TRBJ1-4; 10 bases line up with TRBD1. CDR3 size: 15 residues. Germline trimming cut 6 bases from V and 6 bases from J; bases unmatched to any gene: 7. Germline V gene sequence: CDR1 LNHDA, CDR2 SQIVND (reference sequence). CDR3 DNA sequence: TGTGCCAGTAGCCCTCGAGGGACAGGGGATGAAAAACTGTTTTTT. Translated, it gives CASSPRGTGDEKLFF.